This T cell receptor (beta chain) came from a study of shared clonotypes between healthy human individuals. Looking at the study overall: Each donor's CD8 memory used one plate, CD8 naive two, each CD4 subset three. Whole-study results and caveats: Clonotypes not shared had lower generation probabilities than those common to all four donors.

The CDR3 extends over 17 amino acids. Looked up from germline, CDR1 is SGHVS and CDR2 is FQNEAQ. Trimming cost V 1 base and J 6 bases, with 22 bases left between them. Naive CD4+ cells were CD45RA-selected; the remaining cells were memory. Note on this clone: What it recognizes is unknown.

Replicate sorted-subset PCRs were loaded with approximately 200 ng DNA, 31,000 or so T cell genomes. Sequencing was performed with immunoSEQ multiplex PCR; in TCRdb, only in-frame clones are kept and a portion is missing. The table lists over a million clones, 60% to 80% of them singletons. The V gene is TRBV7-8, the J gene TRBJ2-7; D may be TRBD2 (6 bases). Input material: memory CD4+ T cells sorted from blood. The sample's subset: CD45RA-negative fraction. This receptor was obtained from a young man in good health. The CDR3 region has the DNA TGTGCCAGCAGCTTAGGATCAGCGGGCATCTCCCCCGGCGAGCAGTACTTC. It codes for CASSLGSAGISPGEQYF.